The 27 T cell receptor beta chains reported below all come from one sample, sequenced in a study of blood T cells in healthy people across ages. Combining a sample-barcoded 5' primer with a J-beta primer mix, a second PCR ran for about 6 to 11 cycles. From the 5' RACE reads, TCRdb called clonotypes with MiXCR, one entry per CDR3 protein. This table has 650,000 to 1,000,000 distinct CDR3 sequences, about 37% appearing once. Material: blood. These receptors were taken from a man between 18 and 35 years old in good health.

This clonotype was seen a handful of times. This chain uses TRBV5-5 with TRBJ1-6, with D possibly being TRBD1 (5 bases). V was clipped by 6 bases and J by 0 bases, with 13 bases between them. The CDR3 extends over 16 amino acids. Germline CDR1 SGHKS, CDR2 YYEKEE (reference sequence). Here the CDR3 DNA reads TGTGCCAGCACCTTCGGTGGGGGCTCCTATAATTCACCCCTCCACTTT. Translated, it gives CASTFGGGSYNSPLHF.

This clonotype appeared a single time. A much more abundant neighbour one base away suggests this may be a read error. The chain carries TRBV12-3 or TRBV12-4 and TRBJ2-5; 8 nucleotides align to TRBD2. After removal of 11 bases from V and 11 bases from J, the junction contained 16 bases not matched to a gene. The CDR3 totals 13 residues. DNA of the CDR3: TGTGCCTCAAGCGGCGGGGGGAACAGGGAGCAGTACTTC. This sequence encodes CASSGGGNREQYF.

This clonotype was observed at least ten times. V is TRBV12-3 or TRBV12-4 and J is TRBJ2-3; 9 nucleotides match TRBD2. The length of the CDR3 is 15 residues. With V trimmed by 6 bases and J by 2 bases, 6 bases remained unmatched. In DNA, the CDR3 is TGTGCCAGCAGCCGACTAGCGGCTATCACAGATACGCAGTATTTT. This translates into CASSRLAAITDTQYF.

V gene TRBV7-9 combines with J gene TRBJ2-6, with D uncertain. The CDR3 extends over 15 amino acids. Germline lookup yields CDR1 SEHNR and CDR2 FQNEAQ (reference sequence). The V end was cut by 5 bases, the J end by 2 bases, with 10 bases between. The CDR3 DNA follows: TGTGCCAGCAGCCCCCTGAGGACTGGGGCCAACGTCCTGACTTTC. It translates to CASSPLRTGANVLTF.

This clonotype was counted between two and nine times. V usage is TRBV10-3 and J usage is TRBJ2-1, with a tentative D call TRBD1 (6 bases). Trimming took off 6 bases at V and 0 bases at J, with 24 bases between the two ends. The CDR3 loop spans 19 amino acids. Germline lookup yields CDR1 ENHRY and CDR2 SYGVKD. As DNA, the CDR3 is TGTGCCATCAGCGTAGGGACATCTGATTATAGGGGCTCCTACAATGAGCAGTTCTTC. Amino acid sequence: CAISVGTSDYRGSYNEQFF.

Concerning this clonotype: A junction end diverges from the germline sequence, so it may reflect a read error. V gene TRBV13 combines with J gene TRBJ2-3, with D possibly TRBD2 on 6 matching bases. CDR1 and CDR2 from the germline V gene are PRHDT and FYEKMQ (reference sequence). The CDR3 consists of 16 residues. This chain's CDR3 is CASSLEAGSGTDTQCF. The CDR3 DNA follows: TGTGCCAGCAGCTTAGAGGCGGGGAGTGGCACAGATACGCAGTGTTTT.

This clonotype was found once. This sequence joins TRBV6-5 and TRBJ1-1, with a weak D call TRBD1 (6 bases). Germline V gene data show CDR1 as MNHEY and CDR2 as SVGAGI. This CDR3 spans 15 amino acids. Trimming removed 0 bases from V and 5 bases from J, with 13 bases in between. The CDR3 DNA reads TGTGCCAGCAGTTACTCCACAGGGTCTAGGACTGAAGCTTTCTTT. Amino acid sequence: CASSYSTGSRTEAFF.

The chain combines TRBV27 with TRBJ2-6; the D is unclear. Germline values: CDR1 MNHEY, CDR2 SMNVEV (reference sequence). This CDR3 has 13 residues. CDR3 coding DNA: TGTGCGGGGATGAGGTCTGGGGCCAACGTCCTGACTTTC. The encoded protein is CAGMRSGANVLTF.

This clonotype has only one observation. This may arise from a read error, as a much more abundant clone is one base away. This rearrangement joins TRBV29-1 to TRBJ2-5; D may match TRBD1 or TRBD2 (5 bases each). CDR3 size: 10 residues. V lost 8 bases, J lost 4 bases, and 8 bases lay in between. The germline V gene encodes CDR1 SQVTM and CDR2 ANQGSEA. The CDR3 spells CSSGGETQYF. CDR3 in DNA: TGCAGCAGTGGGGGAGAGACCCAGTACTTC.

This clonotype was counted many times. This sequence joins TRBV12-3 or TRBV12-4 and TRBJ2-1; D unclear. With 3 bases removed from V and 7 bases from J, the gap between germline ends came to 4 bases. The CDR3 sequence is 11 residues long. The CDR3: CASSLKNEQFF. Written as DNA, the CDR3 is TGTGCCAGCAGTTTGAAGAATGAGCAGTTCTTC.

V gene TRBV14 combines with J gene TRBJ2-1; 8 nucleotides line up with TRBD1. The last part of the DNA fits TRBJ2-7 better; the J call may be wrong. Germline CDR1 reads SGHDN; CDR2 reads FVKESK. CDR3 length equals 16 residues. CDR3 nucleotides: TGTGCCAGCAGCCAAGATCGACAGGGGCCCTACAATGAGCAGTACTTC. Translating gives CASSQDRQGPYNEQYF.

The chain couples TRBV20-1 to TRBJ2-1, with D possibly TRBD1 on 5 matching bases. The CDR3 sequence is 13 residues long. Germline assignment: CDR1 DFQATT and CDR2 SNEGSKA (reference sequence). The V gene lost 6 bases and the J gene lost 1 base, with 10 bases spanning the gap. The CDR3 bases are TGCAGTGCCCTACAGGAATCCTACAATGAGCAGTTCTTC. Amino acids: CSALQESYNEQFF.

This clonotype was counted only a few times. This chain joins TRBV20-1 and TRBJ2-7; 11 nucleotides align to TRBD2. There are 15 residues in the CDR3. Germline V gene lookup returns CDR1 DFQATT and CDR2 SNEGSKA (reference sequence). V was clipped by 5 bases and J by 7 bases; unmatched bases: 13. The CDR3 sequence: CSASPGLAGGPEQYF. The CDR3 DNA sequence: TGCAGTGCTTCCCCCGGGCTAGCGGGAGGCCCGGAGCAGTACTTC.

This chain connects TRBV29-1 to TRBJ1-1; no reliable D call. Trimming cost V 6 bases and J 8 bases, with 16 bases left between them. This CDR3 is 12 amino acids long. The germline CDR1 and CDR2 sequences are SQVTM and ANQGSEA. DNA for the CDR3: TGCAGCGTGGGATTATTTCGGATGGAAGCTTTCTTT. As protein: CSVGLFRMEAFF.

The gene calls are TRBV6-1 and TRBJ2-7; D is perhaps TRBD1 (6 bases). This CDR3 contains 12 residues. Germline lookup yields CDR1 MNHNS and CDR2 SASEGT. With 5 bases removed from V and 7 bases from J, the gap between germline ends came to 12 bases. The CDR3 spells CASSNHDREQYF. CDR3 DNA sequence: TGTGCCAGCAGTAACCACGACAGGGAGCAGTACTTC.

This clonotype was counted ten times or more. This chain connects TRBV24-1 to TRBJ2-3; D unclear. Germline V gene data show CDR1 as KGHDR and CDR2 as SFDVKD. V was trimmed by 6 bases and J by 3 bases, leaving 9 bases between them. The CDR3 sequence is 13 residues long. The CDR3 DNA reads as TGTGCCACCAGTCCGACTTATACAGATACGCAGTATTTT. This sequence encodes CATSPTYTDTQYF.

The CDR3 bases are TGCAGTGCTTCTCCGACAGGTCCCCAAGAGACCCAGTACTTC. Protein product: CSASPTGPQETQYF. This chain connects TRBV20-1 to TRBJ2-5; possibly TRBD1 for D (6 bases). The CDR3 consists of 14 residues. Germline-derived CDR1 and CDR2 are DFQATT and SNEGSKA (reference sequence). The V gene lost 5 bases and the J gene lost 1 base, with 14 bases spanning the gap.

This clonotype was seen a single time. V is TRBV7-3 and J is TRBJ2-7, with 11 bases matching TRBD2. The J call may be incorrect, as the DNA end agrees better with TRBJ2-5. Germline lookup yields CDR1 SGHTA and CDR2 FQGTGA. CDR3 length: 15 amino acids. The DNA of the CDR3 is TGTGCCAGCAGCCGAGGGACTAGCGGTTTGGAGACCCAGTACTTC. Protein: CASSRGTSGLETQYF.

This clonotype has only a few counts. The chain carries TRBV29-1 and TRBJ1-2; 8 nucleotides match TRBD1. J gave up 6 bases and V 3 bases, and 6 bases lay outside the gene matches. This CDR3 is built from 13 residues. Germline-derived CDR1 and CDR2 are SQVTM and ANQGSEA. The CDR3 sequence is CSVDPRTGNGYTF. DNA of the CDR3: TGCAGCGTTGATCCCAGGACAGGGAATGGCTACACCTTC.

The chain joins TRBV4-1 to TRBJ2-7, with 11 bases fitting TRBD1. V gave up 3 bases and J gave up 4 bases; unmatched junction bases: 5. The germline gives CDR1 MGHRA, CDR2 YSYEKL. The CDR3 covers 15 residues. DNA of the CDR3: TGCGCCAGCAGCCAGGGGGACAGGGGGGAGTACGAGCAGTACTTC. Protein sequence: CASSQGDRGEYEQYF.

This CDR3 is CASSQDHSGGTSYEQYF. For the CDR3, the DNA is TGCGCCAGCAGCCAGGACCATAGCGGGGGGACCTCCTACGAGCAGTACTTC. The rearrangement links TRBV4-3 to TRBJ2-7, with 10 nucleotides matching TRBD2. This CDR3 region has 17 residues. Germline lookup yields CDR1 LGHNA and CDR2 YSLEER. J lost 0 bases, V lost 3 bases, and 8 bases had no gene match.

Concerning this clonotype itself: One end of the junction varies from germline; a read error may be responsible. This chain connects TRBV6-2 or TRBV6-3 to TRBJ2-2; D remains ambiguous. Per the germline V gene, CDR1 is MNHEY and CDR2 is SVGEGT. This CDR3 is 16 amino acids long. The CDR3 DNA reads as TGTACCAGCAGTTACTCGGCGGCGCTACCAACCGGGGAGCTGTTTTTT. It is translated as CTSSYSAALPTGELFF.

V usage is TRBV9 and J usage is TRBJ2-1; D tentatively fits TRBD1 or TRBD2 (5 bases each). The V gene lost 3 bases and the J gene lost 5 bases, with 15 bases spanning the gap. This CDR3 is built from 15 residues. The germline V gene has CDR1 SGDLS and CDR2 YYNGEE. This chain's CDR3 is CASSGPGRSHNEQFF. CDR3 bases: TGTGCCAGCAGCGGACCGGGACGTTCCCACAATGAGCAGTTCTTC.

This chain uses TRBV9 with TRBJ1-1; D uncertain. Trimming pared 1 base from V and 0 bases from J, leaving 16 bases between. This CDR3 contains 17 residues. Germline V gene data show CDR1 as SGDLS and CDR2 as YYNGEE. The CDR3 region is CASSVKREVSVNTEAFF. CDR3 DNA sequence: TGTGCCAGCAGCGTAAAAAGGGAGGTGTCAGTGAACACTGAAGCTTTCTTT. The whole variable domain, filled in from reference TRBV9 and TRBJ1-1, reads DSGVTQTPKHLITATGQRVTLRCSPRSGDLSVYWYQQSLDQGLQFLIQYYNGEERAKGNILERFSAQQFPDLHSELNLSSLELGDSALYFCASSVKREVSVNTEAFFGQGTRLTVV.

The rearrangement uses TRBV12-3 or TRBV12-4 and TRBJ2-1; 8 nucleotides line up with TRBD1. V lost 10 bases and J lost 4; bases outside the gene matches: 9. The CDR3 covers 14 residues. For the CDR3, the DNA is TGTGCCACCTCATGGGACAGGCCGTACAATGAGCAGTTCTTC. Amino acid sequence: CATSWDRPYNEQFF.

Many counts were recorded for this clonotype. V is TRBV7-2 and J is TRBJ2-7, with 13 positions matching TRBD2. The CDR3 loop spans 16 amino acids. Unmatched junction bases numbered 8, after V lost 2 bases and J lost 7 bases. The V gene's germline CDR1 is SGHTA and CDR2 FQGNSA. The CDR3 sequence is CASSLLAGLAGEEQYF. The CDR3 coding sequence is TGTGCCAGCAGCTTACTGGCCGGACTAGCGGGGGAAGAGCAGTACTTC.

About this clonotype: A much larger clone lies one base from this, so it may be a read error. The rearrangement joins TRBV4-2 to TRBJ2-4; D remains ambiguous. With the DNA end fitting TRBJ2-1 better, the J assignment may be wrong. Germline CDR1 LGHNA, CDR2 YNFKEQ. The CDR3 contains 14 residues. CDR3 DNA sequence: TGTGCCAGCAGCCAACCCGACGGGCCCTACGAGCAGTTCTTC. Its protein product is CASSQPDGPYEQFF.